A selection of T cell receptor beta chains follows, all from one sample in a study of shared clonotypes between healthy human individuals. This table comes from immunoSEQ multiplex PCR, and its TCRdb copy is limited to in-frame clones, with some not included. The table lists roughly 2.2 million clones, roughly 93% of them singletons. The sequenced sample consisted of naive CD4+ T cells from PBMCs. These receptors were collected from a man younger than 35 in good health. Some clones in this sample may be carry-over from other donors' samples. Both conserved end residues are part of each CDR3. Fields, in order: D gene, clone size, J gene, V gene, CDR3 DNA, CDR3 protein. The D gene is left open where the match is weak. Some rows mark clone size as missing; the rest say once, few, many or name a class of expanded clone.

>TRBD2|-|TRBJ2-3|TRBV27
TGTGCCAGCAGTTCCGGCGGGAGGGGCACAGATACGCAGTATTTT
CASSSGGRGTDTQYF
>-|-|TRBJ2-2|TRBV19
TGTGCCAGTAGTAATGCTGTCGTCCTAAGGAACGGGGAGCTGTTTTTT
CASSNAVVLRNGELFF
>-|-|TRBJ2-5|TRBV6-5
TGTGCCAGCAGTCCCCGACTGGCAGAGACCCAGTACTTC
CASSPRLAETQYF
>-|once|TRBJ2-2|TRBV10-1
TGCGCCAGCAGAAAGGACATAGCGAACACCGGGGAGCTGTTTTTT
CASRKDIANTGELFF
>-|-|TRBJ1-1|TRBV9
TGTGCCAGCAGCGTAGGAAGAGAGGGGACGGTCAACACTGAAGCTTTCTTT
CASSVGREGTVNTEAFF
>TRBD1|-|TRBJ2-1|TRBV28
TGTGCCAGCAGGGCCGGGACAGGGACCTACAATGAGCAGTTCTTC
CASRAGTGTYNEQFF
>-|-|TRBJ1-4|TRBV6-1
TGTGCCAGCAGTGTCGGTTACGATGAAAAACTGTTTTTT
CASSVGYDEKLFF
>-|-|TRBJ1-2|TRBV6-5
TGTGCCAGCAGTTACGACAAGAACTATGGCTACACCTTC
CASSYDKNYGYTF
>-|-|TRBJ2-7|TRBV4-1
TGCGCCAGCAGCCAAGTCGGGACAACCTACGAGCAGTACTTC
CASSQVGTTYEQYF
>TRBD1|once|TRBJ1-1|TRBV6-5
TGTGCCAGCAGCACGAACAGGGGGGACACTGAAGCTTTCTTT
CASSTNRGDTEAFF
>-|-|TRBJ2-1|TRBV7-2
TGTGCCAGCAGCTTAGTCTCTGAGCAGTTCTTC
CASSLVSEQFF
>TRBD1|-|TRBJ1-1|TRBV5-1
TGCGCCAGCAGCCCAATAGACAGGGGGTATGGGAACACTGAAGCTTTCTTT
CASSPIDRGYGNTEAFF
>-|-|TRBJ2-3|TRBV18
TGTGCCAGCTCACCAGGGACTTCAGATACGCAGTATTTT
CASSPGTSDTQYF
>-|-|TRBJ2-1|TRBV30
TGTGCCTGGGGCAGGATCGGTAGGGAGCAGTTCTTC
CAWGRIGREQFF
>-|-|TRBJ1-1|TRBV28
TGTGCCAGCAGTTTGCCGGGGATCACTGAAGCTTTCTTT
CASSLPGITEAFF
>-|-|TRBJ2-7|TRBV5-4
TGTGCCAGCAGCTTGGCGTCTGGAGGGGGCGAGCAGTACTTC
CASSLASGGGEQYF
>TRBD2|-|TRBJ2-1|TRBV4-3
TGCGCCAGCAGCGTTAGCGGGAGACGCGCCTACAATGAGCAGTTCTTC
CASSVSGRRAYNEQFF
>TRBD2|-|TRBJ2-1|TRBV7-9
TGTGCCAGCTACGCCGGGACTAGTACCTACAATGAGCAGTTCTTC
CASYAGTSTYNEQFF
>TRBD1|-|TRBJ2-1|TRBV7-8
TGTGCCAGCAGCTTGAGGACAGGCCCATACAATGAGCAGTTCTTC
CASSLRTGPYNEQFF
>-|-|TRBJ2-2|TRBV6-5
TGTGCCAGCAGAAGGGGTAACACCGGGGAGCTGTTTTTT
CASRRGNTGELFF
>-|once|TRBJ1-2|TRBV14
TGTGCCAGCAGCCAAGATGTGGGGGGCTATGGCTACACCTTC
CASSQDVGGYGYTF
>-|-|TRBJ2-1|TRBV28
TGTGCCAGCAGTTCCACCGTAAATGAGCAGTTCTTC
CASSSTVNEQFF
>TRBD1|-|TRBJ2-2|TRBV2
TGTGCCAGCAGATGGAAGACAGGGGGCACCGGGGAGCTGTTTTTT
CASRWKTGGTGELFF
>-|once|TRBJ1-2|TRBV6-1
TGTGCCAGCACTCCTATGACAGGATCAGATGGCTACACCTTC
CASTPMTGSDGYTF
>-|-|TRBJ2-5|TRBV6-5
TGTGCCAGCAGTTACTCTAGGGCCCAAGAGACCCAGTACTTC
CASSYSRAQETQYF
>TRBD1|-|TRBJ1-2|TRBV2
TGTGCCAGCGTTGGGACAGGGGGCGGAGATGGCTACACCTTC
CASVGTGGGDGYTF
>-|-|TRBJ1-6|TRBV10-3
TGTGCCATCAGTGAGGACCAACGGTCACCCCTCCACTTT
CAISEDQRSPLHF
>TRBD1|-|TRBJ1-2|TRBV7-2
TGTGCCAGCAGCGGCGGACAGGTGGGTGGTGGCTACACCTTC
CASSGGQVGGGYTF
>TRBD2|-|TRBJ2-1|TRBV10-3
TGTGCCATCAGTAAGGGACTAGCGGGAGTGCAGGAGCAGTTCTTC
CAISKGLAGVQEQFF
>TRBD1|-|TRBJ2-7|TRBV15
TGTGCCACCAGCAGTTTAGGGACAGGGTCGGGCGAGCAGTACTTC
CATSSLGTGSGEQYF
>-|-|TRBJ1-1|TRBV19
TGTGCCAGTAGTATAGCTAGACGGAACACTGAAGCTTTCTTT
CASSIARRNTEAFF
>-|-|TRBJ1-1|TRBV11-2
TGTGCCAGCAGCTCCCCCCCGGGTAGGTTGTCTTTCTTT
CASSSPPGRLSFF
>-|-|TRBJ2-7|TRBV21-1
TGTGCCAGCAGCGACCGACTAGCGGGAGGGTACGAGCAGTACTTC
CASSDRLAGGYEQYF
>TRBD1|-|TRBJ2-7|TRBV6-5
TGTGCCAGCAGTATCCGGGACAGGGGCGACGAGCAGTACTTC
CASSIRDRGDEQYF
>-|-|TRBJ2-7|TRBV30
TGTGCCTGGAGTTTTCCTTACGAGCAGTACTTC
CAWSFPYEQYF
>TRBD1|-|TRBJ1-5|TRBV7-2
TGTGCCAGCAGCTCGGACAGGGCCAATCAGCCCCAGCATTTT
CASSSDRANQPQHF
>-|-|TRBJ2-7|TRBV18
TGTGCCAGCTCACCACAGGTCGAGTCTAACCCTTACGAGCAGTACTTC
CASSPQVESNPYEQYF
>-|-|TRBJ2-1|TRBV19
TGTGCCAGTAGTACCGGACTATCTTACAATGAGCAGTTCTTC
CASSTGLSYNEQFF
>-|-|TRBJ2-5|TRBV10-3
TGTGCCATCAGGGATTCTACGAAGGGAGAGACCCAGTACTTC
CAIRDSTKGETQYF
>-|-|TRBJ2-5|TRBV7-9
TGTGCCAGCAGCTTAGCATTTACAGGCGGCGTTTTGGACCAAGAGACCCAGTACTTC
CASSLAFTGGVLDQETQYF
>TRBD2|once|TRBJ2-5|TRBV7-9
TGTGCCAGCAGCTTATCCATAGCGGGTGGGGAGACCCAGTACTTC
CASSLSIAGGETQYF
>TRBD1|once|TRBJ1-2|TRBV29-1
TGCAGCGTTGAAGGGGACAGGGGGAGCTACACCTTC
CSVEGDRGSYTF
>TRBD1|few|TRBJ1-1|TRBV28
TGTGCCAGCAGCCCTGGACAGGGCCAGACGAGTGAAGCTTTCTTT
CASSPGQGQTSEAFF
>-|-|TRBJ1-5|TRBV28
TGTGCCAGCAGTCCCCTCTTGGGTAGCAATCAGCCCCAGCATTTT
CASSPLLGSNQPQHF
>-|-|TRBJ2-7|TRBV6-1
TGTGCCAGCCAGACTTACTACGAGCAGTACTTC
CASQTYYEQYF
>TRBD1|-|TRBJ2-2|TRBV6-1
TGTGCCAGCAGCAAAGGACAGGGGTCCACCGGGGAGCTGTTTTTT
CASSKGQGSTGELFF
>-|-|TRBJ2-3|TRBV6-1
TGTGCCAGCAGTGAAGGGGTACAGGGCACAGATACGCAGTATTTT
CASSEGVQGTDTQYF
>-|-|TRBJ2-3|TRBV5-1
TGCGCCAGCAGCCCGGGAGCGGCACCGATCAGCACGCAGTATTTT
CASSPGAAPISTQYF
>-|-|TRBJ2-7|TRBV15
TGTGCCACTAGGTTGGCCACCTATAGCAACGAGCAGTACTTC
CATRLATYSNEQYF
>-|-|TRBJ1-2|TRBV30
TGTGCCTGGAGTTTTCCTTACGAAGGGGGGAAGGGGTATGGCTACACCTTC
CAWSFPYEGGKGYGYTF
>TRBD1|-|TRBJ1-2|TRBV18
TGTGCCAGCTCCGGGACAGGGGTCGATGGCTACACCTTC
CASSGTGVDGYTF
>-|once|TRBJ1-2|TRBV28
TGTGCCAGCAAGGAGGGTCGGGGGAATGGCTACACCTTC
CASKEGRGNGYTF